The 10 T cell receptor beta chains presented below share a single source sample, sequenced in a study of blood T cell repertoires in COVID-19. Repertoires were generated with immunoSEQ multiplex PCR, while TCRdb's copy carries only in-frame clones and drops some. The table has about 120,000 clones, approximately 85% seen once; the top ten hold over 20%. Material for sequencing was peripheral blood. Receptors originate from a woman of 80 years or more with acute or convalescent COVID-19.

This chain links TRBV5-5 with TRBJ2-7, with 8 bases aligning to TRBD1. The CDR3 sequence is 15 residues long. After removal of 0 bases from V and 2 bases from J, the junction contained 4 bases not matched to a gene. Germline V gene lookup returns CDR1 SGHKS and CDR2 YYEKEE (reference sequence). CDR3 amino acids: CASSLVTGAPYEQYV. DNA for the CDR3: TGTGCCAGCAGCTTGGTGACAGGGGCTCCCTACGAGCAGTACGTC.

The chain couples TRBV18 to TRBJ2-3, with 10 bases that match TRBD2. With 0 bases clipped from V and 0 bases from J, the junction kept 3 bases outside the gene matches. Germline assignment: CDR1 KGHSH and CDR2 LQKENI. CDR3 size: 17 residues. CDR3 sequence: CASSPPSAGGSTDTQYF. The CDR3 DNA reads TGTGCCAGCTCACCACCGTCAGCGGGGGGGAGCACAGATACGCAGTATTTT.

The rearrangement uses TRBV28 and TRBJ1-5; D might be TRBD1 (6 bases). V gave up 6 bases and J gave up 7 bases, with 16 bases separating them. The CDR3 contains 14 residues. Per germline, CDR1 MDHEN and CDR2 SYDVKM. The CDR3 reads CASSPQGLWQPQHF. The CDR3 nucleotides are TGTGCCAGCAGCCCACAGGGCCTTTGGCAGCCCCAGCATTTT. Supplemented by reference TRBV28 and TRBJ1-5, the full variable domain reads DVKVTQSSRYLVKRTGEKVFLECVQDMDHENMFWYRQDPGLGLRLIYFSYDVKMKEKGDIPEGYSVSREKKERFSLILESASTNQTSMYLCASSPQGLWQPQHFGDGTRLSIL.

V is TRBV27 and J is TRBJ1-4; D may be TRBD1 (6 bases). This CDR3 region has 14 residues. Germline V lookup: CDR1 MNHEY, CDR2 SMNVEV (reference sequence). Between the trimmed V and J ends, which lost 4 bases and 6 bases, there was a span of 12 bases. CDR3 region: CASSSAGAHEKLFF. The CDR3 bases are TGTGCCAGCAGTTCGGCAGGGGCCCATGAAAAACTGTTTTTT.

Concerning this clone: In the same sample, other DNA sequences code for this CDR3. V gene TRBV7-2 combines with J gene TRBJ2-5; D gene ambiguous. CDR3 size: 13 residues. Trimming removed 2 bases at V and 4 bases at J, with 8 bases between. Germline CDR1 reads SGHTA; CDR2 reads FQGNSA. The CDR3 reads CASSLSLGETQYF. In DNA, the CDR3 is TGTGCCAGCAGCTTAAGCCTAGGAGAGACCCAGTACTTC.

The chain uses TRBV10-3 and TRBJ1-3; 8 nucleotides agree with TRBD1. V trimming: 3 bases; J trimming: 2 bases; junction bases outside the gene matches: 9. Germline CDR1 is ENHRY and CDR2 is SYGVKD. CDR3 length: 17 residues. CDR3 in DNA: TGTGCCATCAGTGACCTGGGACAGGCGTTTGCTGGAAACACCATATATTTT. It specifies CAISDLGQAFAGNTIYF.

CDR3 protein: CSARFRDGYTF. The CDR3 DNA reads TGCAGTGCTAGATTTAGAGATGGCTACACCTTC. The chain carries TRBV20-1 and TRBJ1-2; D remains unclear. The V end lost 2 bases, the J end lost 6 bases, and 7 bases lay between the germline ends. The CDR3 runs 11 residues. Per germline, CDR1 DFQATT and CDR2 SNEGSKA (reference sequence).

The J gene is TRBJ2-2, the V gene TRBV4-2; TRBD2 agrees at 12 bases. J gave up 5 bases and V 0 bases, and 7 bases lay outside the gene matches. The CDR3 has 18 amino acids. Germline-derived CDR1 and CDR2 are LGHNA and YNFKEQ. In DNA, the CDR3 is TGTGCCAGCAGCCAAGATCGGACTAGCGGGGTTTGGACCGGGGAGCTGTTTTTT. It yields the protein CASSQDRTSGVWTGELFF.

The CDR3 spells CASSHSGTSTSSEQFF. As DNA, the CDR3 is TGCGCCAGCAGCCACTCCGGGACTTCGACATCTAGTGAGCAGTTCTTC. V and J are TRBV4-1 and TRBJ2-1; D is perhaps TRBD2 (6 bases). CDR1 is MGHRA and CDR2 is YSYEKL in the germline V gene. The ends were cut back, 3 bases at V and 9 bases at J, with 21 bases in the middle. The CDR3 runs to 16 residues.

This sequence joins TRBV9 and TRBJ2-3, with a weak D call TRBD1 (6 bases). Germline CDR1 is SGDLS and CDR2 is YYNGEE. Trimming removed 3 bases at V and 2 bases at J, with 16 bases between. The CDR3 spans 16 residues. As DNA, the CDR3 is TGTGCCAGCAGCGAGGGGGAGCGGAGCCACACAGATACGCAGTATTTT. It encodes CASSEGERSHTDTQYF.